The 20 T cell receptor beta chains reported below all come from one sample, sequenced in a study of CD8 T cells in Susac syndrome. RNA totalling roughly 0.45 to 1 ug underwent reverse transcription with random hexamers. TCRdb re-called the immunoSEQ multiplex PCR reads with MiXCR, one entry per CDR3 protein. The sample consists of hundreds of thousands of distinct CDR3 sequences, 65% to 90% of them appearing once. Sample: CD8+ T cells from PBMCs. These receptors all come from a human donor with multiple sclerosis.

This clonotype was seen just once. The chain couples TRBV5-4 to TRBJ2-7, with 8 bases identical to TRBD1. The CDR3 length is 16 residues. CDR1 and CDR2 from the germline V gene are SGHNT and YYREEE (reference sequence). J was trimmed by 3 bases and V by 3 bases; bases with no gene match: 11. This chain's CDR3 is CASSSGTGYLNYEQYF. The CDR3 coding sequence is TGTGCCAGCAGCTCGGGGACAGGCTACCTAAACTACGAGCAGTACTTC.

This clonotype was found a few times. This chain joins TRBV2 and TRBJ1-5, with D unresolved. The ends were cut back, 1 base at V and 0 bases at J, with 1 base in the middle. CDR1 is SNHLY and CDR2 is FYNNEI in the germline V gene. This CDR3 comprises 13 residues. The CDR3 sequence: CASSEGSNQPQHF. In nucleotides, the CDR3 is TGTGCCAGCAGTGAAGGTAGCAATCAGCCCCAGCATTTT. The whole variable domain, filled in from reference TRBV2 and TRBJ1-5, reads EPEVTQTPSHQVTQMGQEVILRCVPISNHLYFYWYRQILGQKVEFLVSFYNNEISEKSEIFDDQFSVERPDGSNFTLKIRSTKLEDSAMYFCASSEGSNQPQHFGDGTRLSIL.

Details on this clonotype: Its ends do not fully match the called genes, so a read error is possible. V gene TRBV6-5 combines with J gene TRBJ2-1, with 9 bases identical to TRBD2. The CDR3 is 14 amino acids. Germline V gives CDR1 MNHEY, CDR2 SVGAGI. The CDR3 reads CAGSLGTSSHEQFF. CDR3 nucleotides: TGTGCCGGCAGTCTCGGGACTAGCAGCCATGAGCAGTTCTTC.

The chain is built from TRBV11-2 and TRBJ2-1, with 11 bases identical to TRBD2. With 0 bases clipped from V and 6 bases from J, the junction kept 7 bases outside the gene matches. CDR3 length: 17 amino acids. Germline lookup yields CDR1 SGHAT and CDR2 FQNNGV. Here the CDR3 DNA reads TGTGCCAGCAGCTTAGATCTAGCGGGAGGTCCTCCCAATGAGCAGTTCTTC. Translated, it gives CASSLDLAGGPPNEQFF.

This rearrangement joins TRBV5-1 to TRBJ2-1; TRBD2 is a possible D gene (5 bases). This CDR3 has 17 amino acids. Per germline, CDR1 SGHRS and CDR2 YFSETQ. V lost 6 bases, J lost 4 bases, and 23 bases lay in between. CDR3 sequence reads: CASTTFDSAGSYNEQFF. Here the CDR3 DNA reads TGCGCCAGCACAACGTTCGACTCGGCGGGCTCATACAATGAGCAGTTCTTC.

The rearrangement uses TRBV12-3 or TRBV12-4 and TRBJ1-5, with a tentative D call TRBD1 (6 bases). The CDR3 contains 14 residues. Trimming pared 3 bases from V and 2 bases from J, leaving 8 bases between. The CDR3 DNA sequence: TGTGCCAGCAGTTTTAAGGGGGGCAATCAGCCCCAGCATTTT. The encoded protein is CASSFKGGNQPQHF.

This clonotype has only a few counts. The V call is TRBV7-9, the J call TRBJ2-1; D remains ambiguous. The germline V and J ends were trimmed by 3 bases and 7 bases, with 7 bases remaining between them. This CDR3 contains 12 residues. Per the germline V gene, CDR1 is SEHNR and CDR2 is FQNEAQ (reference sequence). The CDR3 here is CASSFGENEQFF. The DNA of the CDR3 is TGTGCCAGCAGCTTCGGCGAGAATGAGCAGTTCTTC.

The count of this clonotype is one. The chain is built from TRBV15 and TRBJ2-5; weak D call: TRBD1 (6 bases). CDR3 length: 13 residues. Between the trimmed V and J ends, which lost 5 bases and 5 bases, there was a span of 12 bases. Germline CDR1 reads LNHNV; CDR2 reads YYDKDF (reference sequence). The DNA for the CDR3 is TGTGCCACCAGCGTACAGGGCCCCGAGACCCAGTACTTC. It codes for CATSVQGPETQYF.

This chain links TRBV28 with TRBJ1-3, with D perhaps matching TRBD1 (6 bases). The CDR3 is 14 amino acids. Germline lookup yields CDR1 MDHEN and CDR2 SYDVKM. V was cut by 6 bases and J by 4 bases, with 13 bases left in between. The CDR3 sequence is CASSSRGPGNTIYF. CDR3 sequence (DNA): TGTGCCAGCAGCTCACGGGGGCCGGGAAACACCATATATTTT.

J is TRBJ2-2 and V is TRBV29-1, with D possibly TRBD2 on 5 matching bases. Germline-derived CDR1 and CDR2 are SQVTM and ANQGSEA. The CDR3 has 13 amino acids. Trimming took 2 bases from V and 5 from J, leaving 9 bases between them. CDR3: CSVELAGTGELFF. The CDR3 DNA sequence: TGCAGCGTTGAACTAGCCGGAACCGGGGAGCTGTTTTTT.

The chain combines TRBV7-9 with TRBJ2-3, with D uncertain. CDR1 and CDR2 from the germline V gene are SEHNR and FQNEAQ (reference sequence). There are 19 residues in the CDR3. The V and J ends lost 3 bases and 1 base respectively, with 23 bases between them. The CDR3 region has the DNA TGTGCCAGCAGCTTCTCGAAGGGTGTGGACCCAGGTCGCACAGATACGCAGTATTTT. As protein: CASSFSKGVDPGRTDTQYF.

This clonotype was detected only once. V usage is TRBV27 and J usage is TRBJ2-5; perhaps TRBD1 as D (6 bases). V lost 3 bases, J lost 2 bases, and 13 bases lay in between. Germline-derived CDR1 and CDR2 are MNHEY and SMNVEV (reference sequence). The CDR3 length is 15 residues. The chain's CDR3 is CASSFLGARQETQYF. For the CDR3, the DNA is TGTGCCAGCAGTTTCTTGGGGGCCAGACAAGAGACCCAGTACTTC.

The V gene is TRBV4-3, the J gene TRBJ2-3; 7 nucleotides match TRBD2. This CDR3 is 18 amino acids long. J gave up 2 bases and V 2 bases, and 13 bases lay outside the gene matches. Germline CDR1 reads LGHNA; CDR2 reads YSLEER. The chain's CDR3 is CASSQWVGRGRVTDTQYF. The CDR3 coding sequence is TGCGCCAGCAGCCAATGGGTAGGGCGAGGGAGGGTCACAGATACGCAGTATTTT.

The CDR3 loop reads CASSSGTAEQFF. CDR3 sequence (DNA): TGTGCCAGCAGCTCGGGGACCGCGGAGCAGTTCTTC. This chain connects TRBV11-2 to TRBJ2-1; perhaps D is TRBD1 or TRBD2 (5 bases each). Germline V gene data show CDR1 as SGHAT and CDR2 as FQNNGV. With 4 bases removed from V and 10 bases from J, the gap between germline ends came to 11 bases. The CDR3 has 12 amino acids. The variable domain in full, with the rest retrieved from reference TRBV11-2 and TRBJ2-1, is EAGVAQSPRYKIIEKRQSVAFWCNPISGHATLYWYQQILGQGPKLLIQFQNNGVVDDSQLPKDRFSAERLKGVDSTLKIQPAKLEDSAVYLCASSSGTAEQFFGPGTRLTVL.

The V and J genes are TRBV7-6 and TRBJ2-3; D possibly corresponds to TRBD2 (5 bases). V was trimmed by 1 base and J by 1 base, leaving 15 bases between them. This CDR3 has 17 amino acids. CDR1 is SGHVS, CDR2 FNYEAQ, per germline. Here the CDR3 reads CASSLDLCRGRTDTQYF. CDR3 sequence (DNA): TGTGCCAGCAGCTTAGATCTGTGTCGGGGTCGCACAGATACGCAGTATTTT. Full variable domain (rest looked up from reference TRBV7-6 and TRBJ2-3): GAGVSQSPRYKVTKRGQDVALRCDPISGHVSLYWYRQALGQGPEFLTYFNYEAQQDKSGLPNDRFSAERPEGSISTLTIQRTEQRDSAMYRCASSLDLCRGRTDTQYFGPGTRLTVL.

The gene calls are TRBV7-9 and TRBJ2-1; perhaps TRBD1 as D (6 bases). This CDR3 is built from 12 residues. From germline, CDR1 is SEHNR and CDR2 FQNEAQ (reference sequence). Trimming pared 7 bases from V and 9 bases from J, leaving 13 bases between. CDR3 coding DNA: TGTGCCAGCACCTTCCAGGGGTTTGAGCAGTTCTTC. It specifies CASTFQGFEQFF.

This clonotype appeared a single time. The chain carries TRBV23-1 and TRBJ1-2; unclear D gene. TRBV23-1 counts as an open reading frame of uncertain function. There are 16 residues in the CDR3. V was cut by 4 bases and J by 7 bases, with 22 bases left in between. CDR3 nucleotides: TGCGCCAGCAGTCCCCCAGTTTGGCGGTTCCGTCTTGGCTACACCTTC. Translating gives CASSPPVWRFRLGYTF.

The J gene is TRBJ2-3, the V gene TRBV28; 7 nucleotides align to TRBD1. The V and J ends lost 5 bases and 13 bases, in that order; junction bases with no gene match: 12. Germline CDR1 reads MDHEN; CDR2 reads SYDVKM. The CDR3 extends over 13 amino acids. CDR3 bases: TGTGCCAGCAGTGACAGGGCTAGGGTTCCGGAGTATTTT. Translating it yields CASSDRARVPEYF. Combining the CDR3 with reference TRBV28 and TRBJ2-3 gives the whole variable domain DVKVTQSSRYLVKRTGEKVFLECVQDMDHENMFWYRQDPGLGLRLIYFSYDVKMKEKGDIPEGYSVSREKKERFSLILESASTNQTSMYLCASSDRARVPEYFGPGTRLTVL.

The chain couples TRBV5-1 to TRBJ2-6, with D unresolved. There are 18 residues in the CDR3. CDR1 is SGHRS and CDR2 is YFSETQ in the germline V gene. Trimming left V 4 bases short and J 0 bases short, with 17 bases between. The CDR3 here is CASSQKQTSNSGANVLTF. DNA of the CDR3: TGCGCCAGCAGCCAAAAACAAACATCCAACTCTGGGGCCAACGTCCTGACTTTC.

V gene TRBV6-6 combines with J gene TRBJ1-2, with 7 bases that match TRBD1. CDR1 and CDR2 (germline): MNHNY, SVGAGI (reference sequence). The CDR3 loop spans 13 amino acids. Unmatched junction bases numbered 4, after V lost 3 bases and J lost 6 bases. CDR3 bases: TGTGCCAGCAGTTATGGGACAGTCGATGGCTACACCTTC. Translated, it gives CASSYGTVDGYTF.